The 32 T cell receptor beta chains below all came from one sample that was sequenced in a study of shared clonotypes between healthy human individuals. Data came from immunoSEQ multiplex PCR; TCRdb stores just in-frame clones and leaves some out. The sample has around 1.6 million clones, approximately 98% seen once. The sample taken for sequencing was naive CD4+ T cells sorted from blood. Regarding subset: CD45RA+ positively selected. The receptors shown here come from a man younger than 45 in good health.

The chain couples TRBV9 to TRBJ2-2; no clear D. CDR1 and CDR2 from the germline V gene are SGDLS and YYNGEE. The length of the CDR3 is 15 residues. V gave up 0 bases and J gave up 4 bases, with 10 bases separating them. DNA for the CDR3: TGTGCCAGCAGCGTAGGGGTGGTAGGCACCGGGGAGCTGTTTTTT. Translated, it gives CASSVGVVGTGELFF.

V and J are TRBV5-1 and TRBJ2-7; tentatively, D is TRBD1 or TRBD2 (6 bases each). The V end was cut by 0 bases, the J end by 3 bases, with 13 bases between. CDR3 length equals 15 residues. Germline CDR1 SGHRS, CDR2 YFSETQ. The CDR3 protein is CASSLGLGGIYEQYF. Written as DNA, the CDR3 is TGCGCCAGCAGCTTGGGGCTAGGGGGGATCTACGAGCAGTACTTC.

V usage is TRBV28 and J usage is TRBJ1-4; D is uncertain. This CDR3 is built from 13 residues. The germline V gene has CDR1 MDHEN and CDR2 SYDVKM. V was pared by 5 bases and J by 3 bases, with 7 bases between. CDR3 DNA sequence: TGTGCCAGCAGTCTACCCGCTAATGAAAAACTGTTTTTT. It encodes CASSLPANEKLFF.

The CDR3 here is CASSGTPYYEQYF. CDR3 nucleotides: TGTGCCAGCAGCGGGACCCCATATTACGAGCAGTACTTC. The chain couples TRBV9 to TRBJ2-7; no clear D. This CDR3 has 13 residues. Germline CDR1 is SGDLS and CDR2 is YYNGEE. V was shortened by 3 bases and J by 4 bases, with 11 bases between the two germline ends.

The DNA of the CDR3 is TGTGCCAGCAGTGTAGAACAGGGGGGAGTTCCCTACGAGCAGTACTTC. Translated, it gives CASSVEQGGVPYEQYF. The rearrangement uses TRBV25-1 and TRBJ2-7, with 8 bases matching TRBD1. Germline V gene data show CDR1 as MGHDK and CDR2 as SYGVNS. Trimming at V came to 4 bases and at J to 2 bases, leaving 10 bases not matched to a gene. The length of the CDR3 is 16 residues.

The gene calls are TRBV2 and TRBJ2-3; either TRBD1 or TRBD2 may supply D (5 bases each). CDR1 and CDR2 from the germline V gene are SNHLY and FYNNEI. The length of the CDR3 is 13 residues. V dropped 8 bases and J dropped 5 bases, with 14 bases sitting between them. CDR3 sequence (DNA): TGTGCCAGCGGGGGAGAAGGTGGAGATACGCAGTATTTT. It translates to CASGGEGGDTQYF.

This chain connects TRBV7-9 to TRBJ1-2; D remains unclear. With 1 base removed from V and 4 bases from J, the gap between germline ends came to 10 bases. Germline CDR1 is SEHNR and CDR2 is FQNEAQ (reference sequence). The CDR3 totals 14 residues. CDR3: CASSLEIVGYGYTF. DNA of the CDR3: TGTGCCAGCAGCTTAGAGATCGTCGGCTATGGCTACACCTTC.

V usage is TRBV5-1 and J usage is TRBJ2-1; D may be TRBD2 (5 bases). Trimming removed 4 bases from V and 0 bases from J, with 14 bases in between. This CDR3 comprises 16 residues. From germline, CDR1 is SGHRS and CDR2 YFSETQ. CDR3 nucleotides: TGCGCCAGCAGCCTGGACTCGGTCCCCTCCTACAATGAGCAGTTCTTC. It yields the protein CASSLDSVPSYNEQFF. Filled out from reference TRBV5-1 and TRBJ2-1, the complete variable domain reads KAGVTQTPRYLIKTRGQQVTLSCSPISGHRSVSWYQQTPGQGLQFLFEYFSETQRNKGNFPGRFSGRQFSNSRSEMNVSTLELGDSALYLCASSLDSVPSYNEQFFGPGTRLTVL.

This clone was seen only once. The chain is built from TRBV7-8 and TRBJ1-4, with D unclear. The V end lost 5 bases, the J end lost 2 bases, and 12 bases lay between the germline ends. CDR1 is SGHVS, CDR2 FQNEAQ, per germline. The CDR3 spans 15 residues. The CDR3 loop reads CASSPGSTTNEKLFF. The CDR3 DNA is TGTGCCAGCAGCCCCGGGTCAACTACTAATGAAAAACTGTTTTTT.

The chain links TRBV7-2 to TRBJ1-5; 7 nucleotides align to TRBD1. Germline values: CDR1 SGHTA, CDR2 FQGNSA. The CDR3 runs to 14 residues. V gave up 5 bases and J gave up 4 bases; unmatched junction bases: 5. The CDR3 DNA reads TGTGCCAGCAGCACCGACAGGGTGAATCAGCCCCAGCATTTT. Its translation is CASSTDRVNQPQHF.

In DNA, the CDR3 is TGCGCCAGCAGGTCGTCTGTGCGGGAGGGGGAGCTGTTTTTT. It translates to CASRSSVREGELFF. The chain employs TRBV5-1 and TRBJ2-2; TRBD2 matches at 7 bases. CDR1 and CDR2 (germline): SGHRS, YFSETQ. J was trimmed by 8 bases and V by 5 bases; bases with no gene match: 9. CDR3 length equals 14 residues.

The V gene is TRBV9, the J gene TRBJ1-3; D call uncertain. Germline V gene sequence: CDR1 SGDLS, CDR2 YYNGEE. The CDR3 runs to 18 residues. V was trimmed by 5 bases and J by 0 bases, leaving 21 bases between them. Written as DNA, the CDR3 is TGTGCCAGCAGAGAGAGGGTTTTTGGGTATTCCTCTGGAAACACCATATATTTT. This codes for CASRERVFGYSSGNTIYF.

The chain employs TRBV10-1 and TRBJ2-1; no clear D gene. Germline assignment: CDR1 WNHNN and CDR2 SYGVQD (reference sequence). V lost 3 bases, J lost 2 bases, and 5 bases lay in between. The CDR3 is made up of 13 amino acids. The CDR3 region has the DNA TGCGCCAGCAGTGACAACCCCTACAATGAGCAGTTCTTC. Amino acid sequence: CASSDNPYNEQFF.

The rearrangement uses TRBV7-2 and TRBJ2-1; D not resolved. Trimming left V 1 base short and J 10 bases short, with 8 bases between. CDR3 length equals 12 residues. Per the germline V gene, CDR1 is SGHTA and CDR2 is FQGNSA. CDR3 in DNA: TGTGCCAGCAGCTTAGATTGGGTGGAGCAGTTCTTC. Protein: CASSLDWVEQFF.

Here the CDR3 reads CASSGTSGIQETQYF. The CDR3 DNA sequence: TGTGCCAGCAGCGGGACTAGCGGGATCCAAGAGACCCAGTACTTC. The chain employs TRBV9 and TRBJ2-5; 12 bases fit TRBD2. The germline gives CDR1 SGDLS, CDR2 YYNGEE. V lost 3 bases to trimming and J lost 1 base; unmatched junction nucleotides: 1. CDR3 length: 15 residues.

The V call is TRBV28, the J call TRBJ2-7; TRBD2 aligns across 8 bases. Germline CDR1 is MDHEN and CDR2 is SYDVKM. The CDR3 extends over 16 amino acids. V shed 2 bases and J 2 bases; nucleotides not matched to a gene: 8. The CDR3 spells CASSLEGLANPYEQYF. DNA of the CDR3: TGTGCCAGCAGTTTAGAAGGACTAGCAAACCCCTACGAGCAGTACTTC.

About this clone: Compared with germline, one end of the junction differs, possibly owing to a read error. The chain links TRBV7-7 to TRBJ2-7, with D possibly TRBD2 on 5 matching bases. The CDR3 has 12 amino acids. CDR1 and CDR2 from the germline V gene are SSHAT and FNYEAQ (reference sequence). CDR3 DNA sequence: TGTGCTAGCAGCGGCAGAATCTACGAGCAGTACTTC. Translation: CASSGRIYEQYF.

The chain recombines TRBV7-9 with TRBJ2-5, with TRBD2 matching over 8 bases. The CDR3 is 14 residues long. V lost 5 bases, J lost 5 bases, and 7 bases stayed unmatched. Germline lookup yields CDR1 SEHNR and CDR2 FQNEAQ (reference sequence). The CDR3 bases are TGTGCCAGCAGCCCGCACTCTAGCGGGGAGACCCAGTACTTC. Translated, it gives CASSPHSSGETQYF.

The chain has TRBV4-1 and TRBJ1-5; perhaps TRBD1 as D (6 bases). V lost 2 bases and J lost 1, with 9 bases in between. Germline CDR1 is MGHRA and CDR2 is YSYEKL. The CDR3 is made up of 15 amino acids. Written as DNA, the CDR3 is TGCGCCAGCAGCCAAATTCAGGGGAGCAATCAGCCCCAGCATTTT. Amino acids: CASSQIQGSNQPQHF.

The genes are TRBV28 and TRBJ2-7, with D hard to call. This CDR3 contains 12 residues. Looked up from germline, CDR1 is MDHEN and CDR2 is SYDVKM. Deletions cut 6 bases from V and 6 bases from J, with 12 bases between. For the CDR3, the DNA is TGTGCCAGCAGCCCTCCCGGTAGCGAGCAGTACTTC. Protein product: CASSPPGSEQYF.

CDR3 bases: TGTGCCAGCAGCACCCGGACCCGCCCGGGCGAGCAGTACTTC. It specifies CASSTRTRPGEQYF. The V call is TRBV21-1, the J call TRBJ2-7. TRBV21-1 is noted as a pseudogene. CDR3 size: 14 residues.

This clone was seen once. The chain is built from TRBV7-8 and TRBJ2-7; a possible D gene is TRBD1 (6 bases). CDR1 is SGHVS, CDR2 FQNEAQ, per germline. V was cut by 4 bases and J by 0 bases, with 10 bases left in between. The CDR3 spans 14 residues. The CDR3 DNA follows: TGTGCCAGCAGCTCCTCGGGACACTCCTACGAGCAGTACTTC. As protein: CASSSSGHSYEQYF.

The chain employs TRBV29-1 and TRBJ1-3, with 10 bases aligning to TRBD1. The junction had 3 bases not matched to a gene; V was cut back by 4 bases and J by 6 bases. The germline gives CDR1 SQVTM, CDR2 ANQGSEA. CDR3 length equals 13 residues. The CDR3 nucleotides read TGCAGCGTTGCCGACAGGGGGCTAAACACCATATATTTT. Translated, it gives CSVADRGLNTIYF.

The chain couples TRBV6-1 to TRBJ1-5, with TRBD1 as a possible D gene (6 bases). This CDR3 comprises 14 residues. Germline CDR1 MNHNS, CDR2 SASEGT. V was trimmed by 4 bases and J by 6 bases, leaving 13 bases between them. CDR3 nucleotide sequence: TGTGCCAGCAGTGGTGGACAGAGAAGTCAGCCCCAGCATTTT. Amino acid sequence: CASSGGQRSQPQHF.

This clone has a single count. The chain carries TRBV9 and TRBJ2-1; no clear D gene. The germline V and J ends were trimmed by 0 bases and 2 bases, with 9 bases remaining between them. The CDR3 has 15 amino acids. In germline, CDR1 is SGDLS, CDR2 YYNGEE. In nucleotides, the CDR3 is TGTGCCAGCAGCGTAGACGGGCATCCCTACAATGAGCAGTTCTTC. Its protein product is CASSVDGHPYNEQFF.

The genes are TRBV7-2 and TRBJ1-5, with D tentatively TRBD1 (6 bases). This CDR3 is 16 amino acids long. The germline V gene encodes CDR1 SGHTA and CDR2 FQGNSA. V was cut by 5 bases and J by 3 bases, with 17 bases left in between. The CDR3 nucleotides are TGTGCCAGCAGCCTCGGGACATTTGTCACCAATCAGCCCCAGCATTTT. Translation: CASSLGTFVTNQPQHF.

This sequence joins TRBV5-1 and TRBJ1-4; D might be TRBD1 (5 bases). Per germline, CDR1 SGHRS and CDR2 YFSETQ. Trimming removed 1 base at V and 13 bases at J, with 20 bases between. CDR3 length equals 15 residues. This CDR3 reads CASSLLRDGTSGLFF. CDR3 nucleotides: TGCGCCAGCAGCTTGCTCCGGGACGGAACTTCTGGACTGTTTTTT.

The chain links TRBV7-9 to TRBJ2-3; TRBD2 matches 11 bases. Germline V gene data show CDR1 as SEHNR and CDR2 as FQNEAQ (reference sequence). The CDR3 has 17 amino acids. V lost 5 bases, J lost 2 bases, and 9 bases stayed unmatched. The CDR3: CASSPTGTSGNTDTQYF. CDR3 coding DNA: TGTGCCAGCAGCCCAACCGGGACTAGCGGAAACACAGATACGCAGTATTTT.

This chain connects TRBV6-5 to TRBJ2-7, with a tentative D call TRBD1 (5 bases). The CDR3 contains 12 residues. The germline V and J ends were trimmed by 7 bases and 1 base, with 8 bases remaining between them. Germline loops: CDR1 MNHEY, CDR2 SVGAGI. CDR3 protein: CASKGPSYEQYF. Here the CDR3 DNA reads TGTGCCAGCAAGGGGCCTTCCTACGAGCAGTACTTC.

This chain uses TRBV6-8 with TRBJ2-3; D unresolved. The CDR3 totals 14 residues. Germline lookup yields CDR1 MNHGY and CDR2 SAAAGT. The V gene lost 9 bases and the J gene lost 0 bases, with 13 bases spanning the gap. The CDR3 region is CASREVWSTDTQYF. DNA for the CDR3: TGTGCCAGTAGGGAAGTTTGGAGCACAGATACGCAGTATTTT.

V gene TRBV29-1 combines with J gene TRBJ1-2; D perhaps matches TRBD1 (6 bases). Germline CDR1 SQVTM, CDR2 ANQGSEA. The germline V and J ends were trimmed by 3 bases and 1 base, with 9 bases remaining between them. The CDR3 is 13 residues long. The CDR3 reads CSVDGGLNYGYTF. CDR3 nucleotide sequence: TGCAGCGTTGACGGGGGCCTTAACTATGGCTACACCTTC.

CDR3 protein: CASGRAIPETQYF. In DNA form, the CDR3 reads TGCGCCAGCGGCCGTGCCATTCCGGAGACCCAGTACTTC. This sequence joins TRBV4-1 and TRBJ2-5, with D uncertain. The CDR3 length is 13 residues. CDR1 and CDR2 from the germline V gene are MGHRA and YSYEKL. V was trimmed by 8 bases and J by 5 bases, leaving 15 bases between them.